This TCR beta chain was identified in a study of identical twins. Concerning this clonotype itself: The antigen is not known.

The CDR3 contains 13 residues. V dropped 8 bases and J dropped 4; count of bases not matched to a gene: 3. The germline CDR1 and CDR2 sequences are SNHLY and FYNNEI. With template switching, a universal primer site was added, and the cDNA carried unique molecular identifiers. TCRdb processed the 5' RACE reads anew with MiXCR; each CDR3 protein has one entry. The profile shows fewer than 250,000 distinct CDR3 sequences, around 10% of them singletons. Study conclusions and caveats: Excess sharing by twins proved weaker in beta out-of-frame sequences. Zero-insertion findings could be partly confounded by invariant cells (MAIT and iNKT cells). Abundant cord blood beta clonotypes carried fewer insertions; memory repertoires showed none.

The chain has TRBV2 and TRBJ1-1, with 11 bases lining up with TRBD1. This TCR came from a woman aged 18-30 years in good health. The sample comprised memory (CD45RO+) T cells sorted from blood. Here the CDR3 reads CASGGTGGTEAFF. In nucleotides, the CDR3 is TGTGCCAGCGGAGGGACAGGGGGCACTGAAGCTTTCTTT. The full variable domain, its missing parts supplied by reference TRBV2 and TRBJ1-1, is EPEVTQTPSHQVTQMGQEVILRCVPISNHLYFYWYRQILGQKVEFLVSFYNNEISEKSEIFDDQFSVERPDGSNFTLKIRSTKLEDSAMYFCASGGTGGTEAFFGQGTRLTVV.